This T cell receptor beta chain emerged from a study of T cell responses to AZD1222 COVID-19 vaccine. V shed 3 bases and J shed 4 bases, with 18 bases lying between them. The CDR3 extends over 16 amino acids. The germline CDR1 and CDR2 sequences are MDHEN and SYDVKM. The method was immunoSEQ multiplex PCR; TCRdb's version includes in-frame clones alone and lacks a portion of them. In the table there are 150,000 to 200,000 clones, about 90% of which are singletons. The J gene is TRBJ2-5, the V gene TRBV28; D perhaps matches TRBD1 (6 bases). This receptor was identified in an adult who received the AZD1222 COVID-19 vaccine. The input for sequencing was peripheral blood, taken 28 days after the second AZD1222 dose. In nucleotides, the CDR3 is TGTGCCAGCAGTTTCCAGACAGGTGGGCCGGGAGAGACCCAGTACTTC. Its protein is CASSFQTGGPGETQYF.